The 23 T cell receptor beta chains reported below all come from one sample, sequenced in a study of blood T cell repertoires in COVID-19. Data came from immunoSEQ multiplex PCR; TCRdb stores just in-frame clones and leaves some out. The sample has 300,000 to 500,000 clones; nearly 90% are singletons. The sample consisted of PBMCs or T cells enriched from blood (not recorded which). The source of these receptors is a woman aged 40 to 50 with acute COVID-19.

V gene TRBV5-4 combines with J gene TRBJ2-7, with D possibly being TRBD1 (6 bases). Germline V lookup: CDR1 SGHNT, CDR2 YYREEE (reference sequence). V shed 4 bases and J shed 0 bases, with 11 bases lying between them. The CDR3 is 14 residues long. CDR3 nucleotide sequence: TGTGCCAGCAGCCCAACAGGGAGCTCCTACGAGCAGTACTTC. Encoded protein: CASSPTGSSYEQYF.

The chain is built from TRBV6-4 and TRBJ2-1, with a weak D call TRBD1 (5 bases). The CDR3 length is 13 residues. The ends were cut back, 4 bases at V and 4 bases at J, with 8 bases in the middle. Germline V gene data show CDR1 as MRHNA and CDR2 as SNTAGT. CDR3 sequence: CASSVDSYNEQFF. CDR3 DNA sequence: TGTGCCAGCAGTGTCGACAGTTACAATGAGCAGTTCTTC.

This chain links TRBV27 with TRBJ2-2, with D possibly TRBD1 on 6 matching bases. Trimming removed 5 bases at V and 11 bases at J, with 12 bases between. The germline gives CDR1 MNHEY, CDR2 SMNVEV (reference sequence). The CDR3 runs to 12 residues. CDR3 loop: CASSPGHRELFF. In nucleotides, the CDR3 is TGTGCCAGCAGTCCGGGACATCGAGAGCTGTTTTTT.

The chain carries TRBV4-2 and TRBJ1-2; D possibly corresponds to TRBD1 (6 bases). The germline CDR1 and CDR2 sequences are LGHNA and YNFKEQ. The CDR3 totals 13 residues. Between the trimmed V and J ends, which lost 1 base and 4 bases, there was a span of 7 bases. CDR3 loop: CASSQGDIYGYTF. CDR3 nucleotides: TGTGCCAGCAGCCAAGGGGACATCTATGGCTACACCTTC.

The V and J genes are TRBV27 and TRBJ1-6; D is unclear. Germline V gene data show CDR1 as MNHEY and CDR2 as SMNVEV (reference sequence). The CDR3 has 17 amino acids. The V end was cut by 5 bases, the J end by 0 bases, with 14 bases between. CDR3 in amino acids: CASSLRVARSYNSPLHF. In nucleotides, the CDR3 is TGTGCCAGCAGTCTCCGGGTAGCCCGCTCCTATAATTCACCCCTCCACTTT.

CDR3 region: CASRGQGDNQPQHF. The CDR3 DNA reads as TGTGCCAGCAGGGGACAGGGAGACAATCAGCCCCAGCATTTT. J is TRBJ1-5 and V is TRBV25-1, with TRBD1 identical over 9 bases. CDR1 and CDR2 (germline): MGHDK, SYGVNS. Losses at the gene ends were 6 bases for V and 3 bases for J; bases not matched to a gene: 3. CDR3 length equals 14 residues. Full variable domain (missing parts from reference TRBV25-1 and TRBJ1-5): EADIYQTPRYLVIGTGKKITLECSQTMGHDKMYWYQQDPGMELHLIHYSYGVNSTEKGDLSSESTVSRIRTEHFPLTLESARPSHTSQYLCASRGQGDNQPQHFGDGTRLSIL.

The V and J genes are TRBV6-5 and TRBJ1-2; 11 bases align to TRBD1. CDR3 length: 15 residues. Germline values: CDR1 MNHEY, CDR2 SVGAGI. V was clipped by 0 bases and J by 8 bases; unmatched bases: 5. CDR3 coding DNA: TGTGCCAGCAGTTACTCGGACAGGGGGCTGGGAGGCTACACCTTC. Its translation is CASSYSDRGLGGYTF.

The genes are TRBV5-6 and TRBJ1-6, with no clear D. The germline gives CDR1 SGHDT, CDR2 YYEEEE. The ends were cut back, 2 bases at V and 10 bases at J, with 13 bases in the middle. CDR3 length: 14 amino acids. The CDR3 DNA follows: TGTGCCAGCAGCTTCCCCATAGGAGGGTCACCCCTCCACTTT. Translating it yields CASSFPIGGSPLHF. Variable domain in full (rest from reference TRBV5-6 and TRBJ1-6): DAGVTQSPTHLIKTRGQQVTLRCSPKSGHDTVSWYQQALGQGPQFIFQYYEEEERQRGNFPDRFSGHQFPNYSSELNVNALLLGDSALYLCASSFPIGGSPLHFGNGTRLTVT.

CDR3 sequence reads: CASSLVAGGYNEQFF. In DNA, the CDR3 is TGTGCCAGCAGCTTAGTAGCGGGCGGATACAATGAGCAGTTCTTC. The rearrangement links TRBV7-8 to TRBJ2-1; TRBD2 matches at 7 bases. From germline, CDR1 is SGHVS and CDR2 FQNEAQ. V gave up 1 base and J gave up 4 bases; unmatched junction bases: 4. The CDR3 runs 15 residues. The full variable domain, its missing parts supplied by reference TRBV7-8 and TRBJ2-1, is GAGVSQSPRYKVAKRGQDVALRCDPISGHVSLFWYQQALGQGPEFLTYFQNEAQLDKSGLPSDRFFAERPEGSVSTLKIQRTQQEDSAVYLCASSLVAGGYNEQFFGPGTRLTVL.

V usage is TRBV30 and J usage is TRBJ1-3; 7 nucleotides match TRBD1. V was clipped by 5 bases and J by 4 bases; unmatched bases: 8. This CDR3 is 14 amino acids long. Germline CDR1 GTSNPN, CDR2 SVGIG (reference sequence). The CDR3 DNA is TGTGCCTGGGCCCTAGGGGGCAACGGAAACACCATATATTTT. Residues: CAWALGGNGNTIYF.

This clone showed up just once. The V call is TRBV24-1, the J call TRBJ2-3; TRBD1 agrees at 9 bases. In germline, CDR1 is KGHDR, CDR2 SFDVKD. The CDR3 runs 16 residues. V was clipped by 3 bases and J by 7 bases; unmatched bases: 10. The CDR3 region is CATSDPPGQGVNTQYF. In DNA, the CDR3 is TGTGCCACCAGTGATCCCCCGGGACAGGGTGTTAATACGCAGTATTTT.

The chain combines TRBV3-1 (or the pseudogene TRBV3-2) with TRBJ2-5; 7 nucleotides align to TRBD2. CDR1 and CDR2 (germline): LGHDT, YNNKEL (reference sequence). The CDR3 spans 15 residues. The V and J ends lost 1 base and 1 base, in that order; junction bases with no gene match: 3. CDR3 DNA: TGTGCCAGCAGCCAAGGGATAGCGGGCCAAGAGACCCAGTACTTC. Residues: CASSQGIAGQETQYF.

This chain connects TRBV5-1 to TRBJ2-5, with D tentatively TRBD2 (6 bases). V was pared by 0 bases and J by 1 base, with 13 bases between. The CDR3 length is 16 residues. Germline values: CDR1 SGHRS, CDR2 YFSETQ. The CDR3 nucleotides are TGCGCCAGCAGCTTGGTTCATAGCGGCAGCCAAGAGACCCAGTACTTC. Its translation is CASSLVHSGSQETQYF.

The chain has TRBV27 and TRBJ2-1, with D tentatively TRBD2 (6 bases). Germline loops: CDR1 MNHEY, CDR2 SMNVEV (reference sequence). Between the trimmed V and J ends, which lost 10 bases and 9 bases, there was a span of 10 bases. The CDR3 is made up of 10 amino acids. CDR3 residues: CAITGGEQFF. In DNA form, the CDR3 reads TGTGCCATCACCGGGGGTGAGCAGTTCTTC.

The chain recombines TRBV14 with TRBJ2-2, with D uncertain. Per germline, CDR1 SGHDN and CDR2 FVKESK. The CDR3 is made up of 14 amino acids. The V end was cut by 2 bases, the J end by 7 bases, with 11 bases between. The CDR3 DNA reads TGTGCCAGCAGCCAATACGGGTCCGGCGGGGAGCTGTTTTTT. This gives the protein CASSQYGSGGELFF.

This clone was seen only once. The chain recombines TRBV18 with TRBJ2-1; 8 bases agree with TRBD2. The trim removed 0 bases at V and 0 bases at J, leaving 4 bases unmatched. Germline V CDR1 and CDR2: KGHSH, LQKENI. CDR3 length equals 17 residues. CDR3 in DNA: TGTGCCAGCTCACCACCGTCGCGGGGGGTCTCCTACAATGAGCAGTTCTTC. This codes for CASSPPSRGVSYNEQFF. The whole variable domain, remainder taken from reference TRBV18 and TRBJ2-1, is NAGVMQNPRHLVRRRGQEARLRCSPMKGHSHVYWYRQLPEEGLKFMVYLQKENIIDESGMPKERFSAEFPKEGPSILRIQQVVRGDSAAYFCASSPPSRGVSYNEQFFGPGTRLTVL.

The V call is TRBV4-2, the J call TRBJ2-7; TRBD1 agrees at 8 bases. The CDR3 is 16 residues long. The germline V gene encodes CDR1 LGHNA and CDR2 YNFKEQ. The V segment lost 0 bases and the J segment 6 bases; nucleotides outside the gene matches: 10. CDR3 residues: CASSQESGTGSTEQYF. The CDR3 DNA reads as TGTGCCAGCAGCCAAGAAAGTGGGACAGGCAGCACCGAGCAGTACTTC.

This chain connects TRBV5-4 to TRBJ2-1; 7 bases are a match to TRBD1. Germline CDR1 is SGHNT and CDR2 is YYREEE (reference sequence). The CDR3 is 15 amino acids. J gave up 4 bases and V 4 bases, and 8 bases lay outside the gene matches. The CDR3 is CASSTRQGHYNEQFF. The CDR3 nucleotides read TGTGCCAGCAGCACCAGACAGGGTCATTACAATGAGCAGTTCTTC. Looking up the rest from reference TRBV5-4 and TRBJ2-1 gives the full variable domain: ETGVTQSPTHLIKTRGQQVTLRCSSQSGHNTVSWYQQALGQGPQFIFQYYREEENGRGNFPPRFSGLQFPNYSSELNVNALELDDSALYLCASSTRQGHYNEQFFGPGTRLTVL.

The chain's CDR3 is CASRDRGPTEAFF. CDR3 DNA sequence: TGCGCCAGCAGGGACAGGGGTCCCACTGAAGCTTTCTTT. The chain recombines TRBV10-1 with TRBJ1-1, with 9 bases matching TRBD1. V lost 6 bases and J lost 4; bases outside the gene matches: 3. CDR1 is WNHNN and CDR2 is SYGVQD in the germline V gene (reference sequence). The CDR3 totals 13 residues.

Only a few counts were recorded for this clone. This chain links TRBV4-1 with TRBJ2-7; perhaps TRBD2 as D (5 bases). The length of the CDR3 is 14 residues. V lost 1 base to trimming and J lost 5 bases, with 12 bases between them. Germline assignment: CDR1 MGHRA and CDR2 YSYEKL. CDR3: CASSQVGQRNEQYF. CDR3 coding DNA: TGCGCCAGCAGCCAAGTAGGGCAGCGGAACGAGCAGTACTTC.

The V and J genes are TRBV29-1 and TRBJ1-2; possible D gene TRBD1, 5 bases. CDR3 size: 12 residues. With 4 bases removed from V and 4 bases from J, the gap between germline ends came to 10 bases. The germline V gene has CDR1 SQVTM and CDR2 ANQGSEA. The chain's CDR3 is CSVGEGSYGYTF. CDR3 in DNA: TGCAGCGTTGGGGAGGGGTCCTATGGCTACACCTTC.

The chain joins TRBV3-1 (or the pseudogene TRBV3-2) to TRBJ2-1, with 12 bases fitting TRBD2. Trimming took 1 base from V and 10 from J; bases not matched to a gene: 2. The germline gives CDR1 LGHDT, CDR2 YNNKEL (reference sequence). The CDR3 spans 14 residues. Here the CDR3 reads CASSQGLAGVEQFF. DNA of the CDR3: TGTGCCAGCAGCCAAGGACTAGCGGGGGTGGAGCAGTTCTTC.

The chain couples TRBV30 to TRBJ1-6; 7 bases line up with TRBD1. The trim removed 3 bases at V and 12 bases at J, leaving 2 bases unmatched. The CDR3 is made up of 11 amino acids. Germline V gene data show CDR1 as GTSNPN and CDR2 as SVGIG (reference sequence). The CDR3 DNA reads TGTGCCTGGAGCCCAGGGGGACCCCTCCACTTT. This codes for CAWSPGGPLHF.